Presented here are 7 T cell receptor beta chains from one specimen sequenced in a study of T cells in tumors after PD-1 blockade. Measured with immunoSEQ multiplex PCR; TCRdb has only the in-frame clones, and not every one. The sample lists some 66,000 clones, less than 85% seen once, with approximately 4.8% in the top ten. Sequencing used PBMCs, obtained after anti-PD-1 treatment. These receptors came from a human donor with basal cell carcinoma.

The table lists this clone with a count of one. The CDR3 sequence: CASSVDHRGGYGYTF. CDR3 nucleotides: TGTGCCAGCAGCGTAGACCACAGGGGAGGCTATGGCTACACCTTC. The gene calls are TRBV9 and TRBJ1-2, with 7 positions matching TRBD1. J was trimmed by 4 bases and V by 0 bases; bases with no gene match: 6. The CDR3 is 15 amino acids. Germline V gene sequence: CDR1 SGDLS, CDR2 YYNGEE.

A few counts support this clone. The chain joins TRBV12-3 or TRBV12-4 to TRBJ1-5; 9 bases are a match to TRBD1. The J segment lost 7 bases and the V segment lost 6 bases, leaving 4 bases of the junction unmatched. The CDR3 totals 13 residues. In nucleotides, the CDR3 is TGTGCCAGCAGCTTTACAGGGGGCCAGCCCCAGCATTTT. Protein: CASSFTGGQPQHF.

This clone is a singleton in its sample. This chain links TRBV6-2 or TRBV6-3 with TRBJ1-6; D gene uncertain. Trimming took off 0 bases at V and 0 bases at J, with 15 bases between the two ends. Germline values: CDR1 MNHEY, CDR2 SVGEGT. This CDR3 has 19 amino acids. The CDR3 region is CASSYSIRKGSSYNSPLHF. In DNA form, the CDR3 reads TGTGCCAGCAGTTACTCGATACGTAAAGGGAGCTCCTATAATTCACCCCTCCACTTT.

V usage is TRBV5-1 and J usage is TRBJ2-1, with a possible D match to TRBD2 (6 bases). CDR3 length: 15 amino acids. Germline CDR1 SGHRS, CDR2 YFSETQ. V was cut by 1 base and J by 10 bases, with 18 bases left in between. The CDR3 spells CASSLSGTPSAEQFF. The CDR3 DNA reads as TGCGCCAGCAGCTTGTCCGGGACTCCATCGGCGGAGCAGTTCTTC.

V gene TRBV5-1 combines with J gene TRBJ2-1; no reliable D call. CDR1 and CDR2 (germline): SGHRS, YFSETQ. V was clipped by 0 bases and J by 8 bases, with 12 bases between them. The CDR3 loop spans 14 amino acids. Written as DNA, the CDR3 is TGCGCCAGCAGCTTGGATAGCAGGAGCCATGAGCAGTTCTTC. The encoded protein is CASSLDSRSHEQFF.

The chain employs TRBV20-1 and TRBJ1-2; D unclear. The ends were cut back, 5 bases at V and 4 bases at J, with 8 bases in the middle. Germline V lookup: CDR1 DFQATT, CDR2 SNEGSKA (reference sequence). This CDR3 has 11 residues. CDR3 sequence: CSALVSYGYTF. The CDR3 bases are TGCAGTGCTCTCGTATCCTATGGCTACACCTTC.

This clone occurred a few times. The chain joins TRBV30 to TRBJ2-7; 8 bases align to TRBD1. This CDR3 comprises 12 residues. With 5 bases clipped from V and 7 bases from J, the junction kept 7 bases outside the gene matches. CDR1 and CDR2 (germline): GTSNPN, SVGIG (reference sequence). The CDR3, as DNA: TGTGCCTGGGGACAGGGAGTTCGGGAGCAGTACTTC. Amino acid sequence: CAWGQGVREQYF.